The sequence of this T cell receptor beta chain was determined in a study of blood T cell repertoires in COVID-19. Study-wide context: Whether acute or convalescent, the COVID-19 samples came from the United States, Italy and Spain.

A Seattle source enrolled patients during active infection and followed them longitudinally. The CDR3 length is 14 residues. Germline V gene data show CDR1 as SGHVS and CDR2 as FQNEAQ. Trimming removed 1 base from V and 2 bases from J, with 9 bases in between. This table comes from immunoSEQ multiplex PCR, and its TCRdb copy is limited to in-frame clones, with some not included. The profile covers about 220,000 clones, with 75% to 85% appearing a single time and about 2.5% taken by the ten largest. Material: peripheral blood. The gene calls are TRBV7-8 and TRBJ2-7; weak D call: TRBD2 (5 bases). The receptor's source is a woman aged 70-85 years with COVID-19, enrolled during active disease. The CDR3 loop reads CASSLESGTYEQYF. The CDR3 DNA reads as TGTGCCAGCAGCTTAGAAAGCGGTACCTACGAGCAGTACTTC.